Reported below is one T cell receptor beta chain. What this receptor recognizes is not known. No much larger clone exists at a distance of one base, and base qualities are not known. Other DNA sequences within the sample encode an identical CDR3. TCRbeta CDR3 regions were amplified from genomic DNA by means of the immunoSEQ Assay, a bias-controlled multiplex PCR. The authors' analysis ran thus. The number of nucleated cells in each sample was estimated by amplification of reference gene primers within the assay. To quantify the absolute abundance of each unique TCRbeta CDR3 rearrangement, sequence reads were collapsed and filtered. For each sample, productive Simpson clonality was calculated as the square root of Simpson's diversity index over productive rearrangements. Entries here come from immuneACCESS through TCRdb and include only in-frame sequences with V and J called. Some clones fail to appear in such tables; in the studies checked, an unresolved V gene covers under half of the shortfall, and the cause of the remainder is unknown. V, J and clone size derive from that table, while D and trimming were established from the DNA sequence. The sample has 250,000 to 300,000 clones on record, approximately 90% of them singletons. The top ten clones comprise 6.9% of the sample.

This entry comes from a study of blood T cell repertoires in COVID-19 (TCRdb year 2020). Background on the whole study: Collaborator samples came from the United States, Italy and Spain and covered acute and convalescent phases of COVID-19. The prospective study material was composed of cDNA or gDNA derived from T cells, B-cell-depleted T cells, or PBMCs. Subjects who had been exposed to COVID-19, were actively infected with it, or had recovered from it provided the deeply sampled blood TCRbeta repertoires that made up the dataset. The repertoires were released in a freely available public database meant as a resource for research on the immune response to SARS-CoV-2. Samples were obtained from the ongoing ImmuneRACE study (first 160 participants) and from about 1,300 subjects provided by 6 global collaborators. A de-identified subject ID, COVID-19 status, age in years and sex were almost always included in the sample metadata. HLA class I and class II types, where available, came from metadata supplied by the sample provider rather than from assay-based typing.

Samples from volunteer blood donors who had recovered from COVID-19 were contributed by a second Seattle source. The collaborating institutions used their own protocols to collect whole blood in K2EDTA tubes. For TCRbeta analysis, collaborators shipped samples as frozen whole blood, isolated PBMCs, or DNA extracted from either of those sample types. What the research found in general, with its limitations: How much clinical and demographic metadata was included differed by source and by participant, and the metadata was provided uncurated.

V and J are truncated by 3 bases and 1 base respectively, leaving an intervening sequence of 6 bases. The CDR3, cysteine through phenylalanine, is 13 amino acids long. This entry keeps only the CDR3 DNA: 39 bases, framed from base 1. CDR1 and CDR2 (LGHDT, YNNKEL) derive from the germline V gene (reference sequence). The sequencing input was peripheral blood. The TCR originated in a woman younger than 45 who had recovered from COVID-19. Recombination connected TRBV3-1 (or the pseudogene TRBV3-2) to TRBJ1-1; the D gene is not confidently resolved. This receptor carries the CDR3 CASSQGGNTEAFF. The DNA sequence follows: TGTGCCAGCAGCCAGGGAGGGAACACTGAAGCTTTCTTT.